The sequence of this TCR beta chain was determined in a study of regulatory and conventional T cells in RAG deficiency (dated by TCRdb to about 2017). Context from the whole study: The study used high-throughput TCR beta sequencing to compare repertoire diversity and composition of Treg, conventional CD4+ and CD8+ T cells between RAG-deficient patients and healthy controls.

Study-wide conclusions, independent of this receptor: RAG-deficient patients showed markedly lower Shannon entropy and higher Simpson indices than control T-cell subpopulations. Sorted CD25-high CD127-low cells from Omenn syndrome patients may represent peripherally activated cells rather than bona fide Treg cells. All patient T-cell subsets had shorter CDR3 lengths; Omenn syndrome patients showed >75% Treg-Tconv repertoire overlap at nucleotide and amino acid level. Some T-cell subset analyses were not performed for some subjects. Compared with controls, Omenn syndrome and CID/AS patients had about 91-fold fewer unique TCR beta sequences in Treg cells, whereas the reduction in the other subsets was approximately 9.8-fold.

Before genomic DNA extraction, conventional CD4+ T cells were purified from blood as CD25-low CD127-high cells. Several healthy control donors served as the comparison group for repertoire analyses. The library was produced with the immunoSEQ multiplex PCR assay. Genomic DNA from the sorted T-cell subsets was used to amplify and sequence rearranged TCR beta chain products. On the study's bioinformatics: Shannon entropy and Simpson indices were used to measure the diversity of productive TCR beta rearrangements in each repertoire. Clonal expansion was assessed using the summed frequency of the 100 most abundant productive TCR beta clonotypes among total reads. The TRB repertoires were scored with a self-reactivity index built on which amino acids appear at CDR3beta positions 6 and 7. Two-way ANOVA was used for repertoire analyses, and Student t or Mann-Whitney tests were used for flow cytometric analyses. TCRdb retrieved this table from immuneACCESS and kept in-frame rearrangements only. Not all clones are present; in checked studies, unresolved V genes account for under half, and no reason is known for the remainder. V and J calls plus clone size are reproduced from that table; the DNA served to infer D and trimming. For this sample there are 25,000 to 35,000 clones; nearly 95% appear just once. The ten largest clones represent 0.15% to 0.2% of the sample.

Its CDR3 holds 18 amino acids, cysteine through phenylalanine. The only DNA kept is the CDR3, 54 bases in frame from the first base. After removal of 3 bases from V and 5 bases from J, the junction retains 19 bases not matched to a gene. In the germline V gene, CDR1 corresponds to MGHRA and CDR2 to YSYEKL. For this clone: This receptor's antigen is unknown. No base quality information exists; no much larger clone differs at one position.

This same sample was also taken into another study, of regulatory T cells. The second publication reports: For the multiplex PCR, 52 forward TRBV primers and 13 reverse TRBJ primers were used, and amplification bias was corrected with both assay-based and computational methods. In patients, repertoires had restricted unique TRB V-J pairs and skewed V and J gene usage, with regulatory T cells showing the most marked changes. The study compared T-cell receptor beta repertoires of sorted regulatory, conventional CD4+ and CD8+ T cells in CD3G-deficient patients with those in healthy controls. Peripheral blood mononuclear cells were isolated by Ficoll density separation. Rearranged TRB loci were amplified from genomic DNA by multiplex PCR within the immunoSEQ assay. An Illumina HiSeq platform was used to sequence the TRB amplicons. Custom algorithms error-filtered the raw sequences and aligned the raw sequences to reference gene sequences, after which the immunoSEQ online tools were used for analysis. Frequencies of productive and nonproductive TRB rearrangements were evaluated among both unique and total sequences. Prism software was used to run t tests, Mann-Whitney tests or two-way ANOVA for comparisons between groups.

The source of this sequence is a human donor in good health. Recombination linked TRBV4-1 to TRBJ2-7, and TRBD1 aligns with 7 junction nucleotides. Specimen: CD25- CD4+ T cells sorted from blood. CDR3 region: CASSQRVKGERGRDEQYF. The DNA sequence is TGCGCCAGCAGCCAGAGGGTTAAGGGGGAAAGGGGGCGCGACGAGCAGTACTTC.